This T cell receptor beta chain was captured in a study of blood T cell repertoires in COVID-19. Assay: immunoSEQ multiplex PCR; the TCRdb copy retains only in-frame clones and omits some. There are about 170,000 clones in the sample; about four fifths occur only once, and about 2.7% lies in the top ten. CDR3 length equals 16 residues. Trimming took 6 bases from V and 4 from J; bases not matched to a gene: 13. Germline V lookup: CDR1 MDHEN, CDR2 SYDVKM. Seattle enrolled patients during active infection and tracked them longitudinally. This chain links TRBV28 with TRBJ1-2; 8 nucleotides agree with TRBD1. The clonotype was recovered from a woman aged 80 or older with COVID-19, enrolled during active disease. The sequenced material came from peripheral blood. The CDR3 bases are TGTGCCAGCAGCCCGATGGCGGACAGGGATGGCTATGGCTACACCTTC. It codes for CASSPMADRDGYGYTF.